This passage covers 24 T cell receptor beta chains from one sample sequenced in a study of cytomegalovirus exposure and HLA in healthy donors. The PCR was carried out with 60 Vbeta primers and 13 Jbeta primers. TCRdb's copy holds only in-frame clones and misses some; the assay was immunoSEQ multiplex PCR. This table has around 100,000 clones, about 80% appearing once. Sequences were obtained from PBMCs. These receptors originate from a woman between 35 and 50 years old in good health and CMV-seronegative.

The V call is TRBV7-2, the J call TRBJ2-3; no reliable D call. Trimming took 8 bases from V and 2 from J, leaving 14 bases between them. The CDR3 is 14 residues long. Germline V gene data show CDR1 as SGHTA and CDR2 as FQGNSA. CDR3 nucleotide sequence: TGTGCCAGCCGATTAAGCCGTGACACAGATACGCAGTATTTT. Encoded protein: CASRLSRDTDTQYF. The full variable domain, in which reference TRBV7-2 and TRBJ2-3 provide the parts outside the CDR3, is GAGVSQSPSNKVTEKGKDVELRCDPISGHTALYWYRQSLGQGLEFLIYFQGNSAPDKSGLPSDRFSAERTGGSVSTLTIQRTQQEDSAVYLCASRLSRDTDTQYFGPGTRLTVL.

The chain recombines TRBV9 with TRBJ1-3; 9 nucleotides line up with TRBD1. Germline lookup yields CDR1 SGDLS and CDR2 YYNGEE. V shed 3 bases and J 4 bases; nucleotides not matched to a gene: 11. There are 17 residues in the CDR3. The CDR3 DNA sequence: TGTGCCAGCAGCGCACCTCGGACAGGGGCGTACGGAAACACCATATATTTT. This gives the protein CASSAPRTGAYGNTIYF.

The gene calls are TRBV28 and TRBJ1-2, with TRBD1 matching over 7 bases. The germline CDR1 and CDR2 sequences are MDHEN and SYDVKM. V shed 2 bases and J 8 bases; nucleotides not matched to a gene: 5. The CDR3 has 13 amino acids. CDR3: CASSLGTVRGYTF. The CDR3, as DNA: TGTGCCAGCAGTTTAGGGACAGTTCGGGGCTACACCTTC.

The chain uses TRBV2 and TRBJ1-2; no reliable D call. V was clipped by 7 bases and J by 2 bases, with 11 bases between them. CDR3 length: 13 residues. Germline loops: CDR1 SNHLY, CDR2 FYNNEI. For the CDR3, the DNA is TGTGCCAGCATCTTCGGGGAGAACTATGGCTACACCTTC. It encodes CASIFGENYGYTF. Full variable domain (outside the CDR3, taken from reference TRBV2 and TRBJ1-2): EPEVTQTPSHQVTQMGQEVILRCVPISNHLYFYWYRQILGQKVEFLVSFYNNEISEKSEIFDDQFSVERPDGSNFTLKIRSTKLEDSAMYFCASIFGENYGYTFGSGTRLTVV.

This chain uses TRBV30 with TRBJ1-3; D gene uncertain. The CDR3 loop spans 15 amino acids. Trimming took 0 bases from V and 0 from J, leaving 9 bases between them. Germline CDR1 and CDR2: GTSNPN and SVGIG (reference sequence). In DNA, the CDR3 is TGTGCCTGGAGTGTTGGCGGAGACTCTGGAAACACCATATATTTT. It is translated as CAWSVGGDSGNTIYF.

This clone was seen a few times. The V gene is TRBV30, the J gene TRBJ2-5, with TRBD2 matching over 7 bases. The CDR3 runs 13 residues. CDR1 and CDR2 from the germline V gene are GTSNPN and SVGIG (reference sequence). Trimming took 2 bases from V and 5 from J; bases not matched to a gene: 5. CDR3 nucleotide sequence: TGTGCCTGGAGTCCCCAGGGAGGGGAGACCCAGTACTTC. Its translation is CAWSPQGGETQYF.

In its sample, this clone was seen a few times. This sequence joins TRBV7-8 and TRBJ2-5; weak D call: TRBD2 (5 bases). Trimming removed 1 base at V and 4 bases at J, with 22 bases between. This CDR3 spans 18 amino acids. Germline V lookup: CDR1 SGHVS, CDR2 FQNEAQ. The DNA for the CDR3 is TGTGCCAGCAGCTTAGGGACCCTAGGAGGATACTACGGAGAGACCCAGTACTTC. Protein sequence: CASSLGTLGGYYGETQYF.

The chain recombines TRBV19 with TRBJ2-3; TRBD2 agrees at 9 bases. The CDR3 has 15 amino acids. The germline V gene encodes CDR1 LNHDA and CDR2 SQIVND (reference sequence). V dropped 6 bases and J dropped 6; count of bases not matched to a gene: 10. This CDR3 reads CASRDPRGGRDTQYF. The CDR3 bases are TGTGCCAGTAGAGACCCGCGGGGGGGCCGGGATACGCAGTATTTT.

This clone was counted a few times. This rearrangement joins TRBV7-8 to TRBJ1-1; the D is unclear. Germline V gives CDR1 SGHVS, CDR2 FQNEAQ. The germline V and J ends were trimmed by 2 bases and 1 base, with 8 bases remaining between them. This CDR3 is built from 14 residues. The chain's CDR3 is CASSLTVPNTEAFF. The CDR3 DNA reads TGTGCCAGCAGCTTAACGGTACCGAACACTGAAGCTTTCTTT.

J is TRBJ2-7 and V is TRBV27; perhaps TRBD2 as D (7 bases). This CDR3 region has 16 residues. The V gene lost 6 bases and the J gene lost 3 bases, with 21 bases spanning the gap. CDR1 and CDR2 from the germline V gene are MNHEY and SMNVEV (reference sequence). The CDR3 DNA reads as TGTGCCAGCAGAGATCGAAGGGGGGGGGTAGGCTACGAGCAGTACTTC. Residues: CASRDRRGGVGYEQYF.

The chain is built from TRBV4-3 and TRBJ2-2; no definite D call. Germline CDR1 reads LGHNA; CDR2 reads YSLEER. The CDR3 sequence is 12 residues long. Trimming cost V 4 bases and J 2 bases, with 2 bases left between them. The CDR3 loop is CASSPNTGELFF. The CDR3, as DNA: TGCGCCAGCAGCCCAAACACCGGGGAGCTGTTTTTT.

The gene calls are TRBV7-9 and TRBJ1-4; 7 bases are shared with TRBD1. The CDR3 loop spans 14 amino acids. Germline loops: CDR1 SEHNR, CDR2 FQNEAQ (reference sequence). V dropped 5 bases and J dropped 5; count of bases not matched to a gene: 5. This CDR3 reads CASSPGTANEKLFF. The CDR3 DNA reads as TGTGCCAGCAGCCCCGGGACAGCGAATGAAAAACTGTTTTTT.

In its sample, this clone was seen a few times. The J gene is TRBJ1-2, the V gene TRBV7-2, with 8 bases lining up with TRBD1. V gave up 5 bases and J gave up 4 bases; unmatched junction bases: 3. The CDR3 loop spans 13 amino acids. Germline loops: CDR1 SGHTA, CDR2 FQGNSA. Here the CDR3 DNA reads TGTGCCAGCAGCGGGGACAGGTCCTATGGCTACACCTTC. It specifies CASSGDRSYGYTF.

V and J are TRBV2 and TRBJ2-1; TRBD1 matches 7 bases. V gave up 8 bases and J gave up 6 bases; unmatched junction bases: 10. CDR1 SNHLY and CDR2 FYNNEI come from the germline V gene. The CDR3 is made up of 14 amino acids. The CDR3 reads CASVRQGLPNEQFF. In DNA form, the CDR3 reads TGTGCCAGCGTCCGACAGGGCCTCCCCAATGAGCAGTTCTTC.

This chain connects TRBV30 to TRBJ2-7; TRBD2 matches 7 bases. From germline, CDR1 is GTSNPN and CDR2 SVGIG (reference sequence). The trim removed 4 bases at V and 2 bases at J, leaving 2 bases unmatched. This CDR3 has 12 amino acids. CDR3 in DNA: TGTGCCTGGAACCGGGGGGCCTACGAGCAGTACTTC. As protein: CAWNRGAYEQYF.

There are a few counts of this clone. The rearrangement links TRBV7-2 to TRBJ1-2; 7 positions agree with TRBD1. This CDR3 has 11 amino acids. Germline CDR1 SGHTA, CDR2 FQGNSA. V gave up 7 bases and J gave up 8 bases; unmatched junction bases: 4. The CDR3 sequence: CASIVGGGYTF. The CDR3 bases are TGTGCCAGCATCGTAGGGGGCGGCTACACCTTC.

V and J are TRBV7-9 and TRBJ2-1, with TRBD2 as a possible D gene (6 bases). The CDR3 has 16 amino acids. The V gene's germline CDR1 is SEHNR and CDR2 FQNEAQ (reference sequence). V lost 4 bases to trimming and J lost 0 bases, with 13 bases between them. In nucleotides, the CDR3 is TGTGCCAGCAGCTCCTTCGGGGGTCGCTCCTACAATGAGCAGTTCTTC. It translates to CASSSFGGRSYNEQFF.

This chain joins TRBV7-8 and TRBJ2-5, with 10 bases that match TRBD2. This CDR3 has 18 residues. Germline V CDR1 and CDR2: SGHVS, FQNEAQ. The ends lost 1 base at V and 4 bases at J; junction bases unmatched: 12. The CDR3 spells CASSLVTAGGSLRETQYF. The CDR3 DNA follows: TGTGCCAGCAGCTTAGTTACAGCGGGGGGGTCTTTACGAGAGACCCAGTACTTC.

V is TRBV5-4 and J is TRBJ2-5; TRBD2 agrees at 13 bases. Germline V CDR1 and CDR2: SGHNT, YYREEE (reference sequence). The CDR3 spans 17 residues. V trimming: 0 bases; J trimming: 5 bases; junction bases outside the gene matches: 7. DNA for the CDR3: TGTGCCAGCAGCTTGGAACTAGCGGGGGGGGTGTCGGAGACCCAGTACTTC. Translated, it gives CASSLELAGGVSETQYF.

The chain joins TRBV11-2 to TRBJ2-5, with unresolved D. Germline V gives CDR1 SGHAT, CDR2 FQNNGV. This CDR3 spans 13 amino acids. Trimming stripped 5 bases from V and 7 bases from J, with 14 bases between. CDR3 amino acids: CASSEQNLGTQYF. The CDR3 nucleotides are TGTGCCAGCAGCGAACAGAACCTTGGGACCCAGTACTTC. Drawing the rest from reference TRBV11-2 and TRBJ2-5, the complete variable domain is EAGVAQSPRYKIIEKRQSVAFWCNPISGHATLYWYQQILGQGPKLLIQFQNNGVVDDSQLPKDRFSAERLKGVDSTLKIQPAKLEDSAVYLCASSEQNLGTQYFGPGTRLLVL.

This chain connects TRBV18 to TRBJ1-3; D not certain. The V end lost 2 bases, the J end lost 4 bases, and 9 bases lay between the germline ends. Germline CDR1 reads KGHSH; CDR2 reads LQKENI. The CDR3 consists of 14 residues. The CDR3 loop is CASSPSAQGNTIYF. CDR3 nucleotides: TGTGCCAGCTCACCATCCGCCCAGGGAAACACCATATATTTT.

The chain is built from TRBV7-2 and TRBJ1-6, with 9 bases fitting TRBD1. V lost 5 bases and J lost 7; bases outside the gene matches: 9. The CDR3 runs 16 residues. The germline CDR1 and CDR2 sequences are SGHTA and FQGNSA. In DNA form, the CDR3 reads TGTGCCAGCAGCCTCATCCTGGACAGGGGAAATTCACCCCTCCACTTT. This encodes CASSLILDRGNSPLHF.

The DNA of the CDR3 is TGTGCCAGCAGTTCGTACCGACTCCCCAGGGAGCCCCAGCATTTT. Its protein is CASSSYRLPREPQHF. This chain links TRBV5-6 with TRBJ1-5, with D perhaps TRBD1 (5 bases). This CDR3 comprises 15 residues. Germline loops: CDR1 SGHDT, CDR2 YYEEEE. V was cut by 5 bases and J by 8 bases, with 20 bases left in between.

The chain has TRBV19 and TRBJ1-1, with TRBD1 identical over 7 bases. From germline, CDR1 is LNHDA and CDR2 SQIVND (reference sequence). CDR3 length equals 14 residues. Trimming took 0 bases from V and 9 from J; bases not matched to a gene: 7. CDR3 amino acids: CASSIDPGQVQAFF. CDR3 in DNA: TGTGCCAGTAGTATAGACCCTGGACAGGTTCAAGCTTTCTTT. The complete variable domain, with remaining parts taken from reference TRBV19 and TRBJ1-1, reads DGGITQSPKYLFRKEGQNVTLSCEQNLNHDAMYWYRQDPGQGLRLIYYSQIVNDFQKGDIAEGYSVSREKKESFPLTVTSAQKNPTAFYLCASSIDPGQVQAFFGQGTRLTVV.